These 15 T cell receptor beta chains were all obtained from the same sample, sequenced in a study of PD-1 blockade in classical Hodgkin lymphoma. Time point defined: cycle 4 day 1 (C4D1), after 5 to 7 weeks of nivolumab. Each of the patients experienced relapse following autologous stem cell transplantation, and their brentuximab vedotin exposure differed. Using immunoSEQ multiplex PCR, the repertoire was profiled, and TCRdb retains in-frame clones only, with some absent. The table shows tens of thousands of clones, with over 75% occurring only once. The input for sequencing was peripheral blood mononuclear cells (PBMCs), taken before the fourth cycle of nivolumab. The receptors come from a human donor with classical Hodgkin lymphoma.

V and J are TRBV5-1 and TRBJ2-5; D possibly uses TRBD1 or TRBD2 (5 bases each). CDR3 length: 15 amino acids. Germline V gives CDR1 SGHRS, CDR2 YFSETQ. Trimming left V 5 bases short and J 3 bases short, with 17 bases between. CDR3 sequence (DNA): TGCGCCAGCAGACGTGACAGAGGACTTGAAGAGACCCAGTACTTC. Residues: CASRRDRGLEETQYF.

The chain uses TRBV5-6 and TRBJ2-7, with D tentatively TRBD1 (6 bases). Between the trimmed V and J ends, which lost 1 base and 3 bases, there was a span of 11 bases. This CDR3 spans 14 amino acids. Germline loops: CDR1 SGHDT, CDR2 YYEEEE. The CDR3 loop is CASSLMGAFYEQYF. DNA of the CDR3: TGTGCCAGCAGCTTGATGGGGGCCTTCTACGAGCAGTACTTC.

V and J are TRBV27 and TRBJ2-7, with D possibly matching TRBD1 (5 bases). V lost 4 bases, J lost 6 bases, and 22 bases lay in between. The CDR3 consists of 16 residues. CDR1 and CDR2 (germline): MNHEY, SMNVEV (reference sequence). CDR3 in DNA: TGTGCCAGCAGTTCGTTCCTCAGGGAATCCAGTGGCGAGCAGTACTTC. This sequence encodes CASSSFLRESSGEQYF.

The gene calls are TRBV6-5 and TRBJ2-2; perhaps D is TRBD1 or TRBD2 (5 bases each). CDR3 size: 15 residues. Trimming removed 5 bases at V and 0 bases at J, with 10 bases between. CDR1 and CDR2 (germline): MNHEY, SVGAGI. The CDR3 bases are TGTGCCAGCAGTCGAGGGGTTACGAACACCGGGGAGCTGTTTTTT. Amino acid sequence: CASSRGVTNTGELFF.

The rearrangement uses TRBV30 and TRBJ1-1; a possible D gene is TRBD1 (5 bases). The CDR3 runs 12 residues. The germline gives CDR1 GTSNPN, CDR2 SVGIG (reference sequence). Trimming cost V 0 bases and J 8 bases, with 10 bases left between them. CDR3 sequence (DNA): TGTGCCTGGAGTGTATACGGACACGAAGCTTTCTTT. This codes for CAWSVYGHEAFF.

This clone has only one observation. The CDR3 nucleotides read TGTGCCAGCAGTGTTCAAGAGACCCAGTACTTC. This codes for CASSVQETQYF. The V and J genes are TRBV2 and TRBJ2-5, with unresolved D. The CDR3 runs to 11 residues. The germline gives CDR1 SNHLY, CDR2 FYNNEI. Deletions cut 4 bases from V and 2 bases from J, with 2 bases between.

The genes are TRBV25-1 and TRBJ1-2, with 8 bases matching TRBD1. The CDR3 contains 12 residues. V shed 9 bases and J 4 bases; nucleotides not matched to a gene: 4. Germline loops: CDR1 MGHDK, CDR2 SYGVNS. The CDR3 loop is CASGTGGYGYTF. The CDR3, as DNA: TGTGCCAGTGGAACAGGGGGCTATGGCTACACCTTC.

CDR3 bases: TGCAGCGTTGAAGGTGAGGCCGGGGATAACTATGGCTACACCTTC. The encoded protein is CSVEGEAGDNYGYTF. The gene calls are TRBV29-1 and TRBJ1-2, with D unclear. The CDR3 is 15 residues long. V was pared by 1 base and J by 1 base, with 13 bases between. Germline V CDR1 and CDR2: SQVTM, ANQGSEA.

In nucleotides, the CDR3 is TGTGCCAGCAGTTCCCCCCCGCGGGGGGGCTCGAGGGAGCTGTTTTTT. This sequence encodes CASSSPPRGGSRELFF. The chain links TRBV27 to TRBJ2-2; 9 nucleotides line up with TRBD2. The CDR3 spans 16 residues. Germline V lookup: CDR1 MNHEY, CDR2 SMNVEV (reference sequence). V lost 4 bases, J lost 9 bases, and 12 bases stayed unmatched.

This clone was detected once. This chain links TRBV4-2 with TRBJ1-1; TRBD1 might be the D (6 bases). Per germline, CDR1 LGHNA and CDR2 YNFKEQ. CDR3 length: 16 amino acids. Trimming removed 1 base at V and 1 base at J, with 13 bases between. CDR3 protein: CASSQVGGGRNTEAFF. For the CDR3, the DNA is TGTGCCAGCAGCCAAGTCGGAGGGGGTAGGAACACTGAAGCTTTCTTT.

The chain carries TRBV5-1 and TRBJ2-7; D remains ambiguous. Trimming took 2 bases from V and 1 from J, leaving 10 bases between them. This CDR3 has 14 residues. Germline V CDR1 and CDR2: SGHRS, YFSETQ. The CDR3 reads CASSLSIPSYEQYF. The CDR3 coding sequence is TGCGCCAGCAGCTTAAGTATCCCATCCTACGAGCAGTACTTC.

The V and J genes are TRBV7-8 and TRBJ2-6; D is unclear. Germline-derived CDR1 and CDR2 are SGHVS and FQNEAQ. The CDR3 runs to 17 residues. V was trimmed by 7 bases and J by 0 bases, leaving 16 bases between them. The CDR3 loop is CASKLRTVSSGANVLTF. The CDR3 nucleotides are TGTGCCAGCAAGCTTCGGACGGTGAGCTCTGGGGCCAACGTCCTGACTTTC.

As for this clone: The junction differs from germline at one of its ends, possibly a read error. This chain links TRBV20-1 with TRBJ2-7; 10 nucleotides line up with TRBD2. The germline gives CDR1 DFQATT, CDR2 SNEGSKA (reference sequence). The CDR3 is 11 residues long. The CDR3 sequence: CSAATLAGPSF. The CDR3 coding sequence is TGCAGTGCTGCCACACTAGCGGGGCCTTCCTTC.

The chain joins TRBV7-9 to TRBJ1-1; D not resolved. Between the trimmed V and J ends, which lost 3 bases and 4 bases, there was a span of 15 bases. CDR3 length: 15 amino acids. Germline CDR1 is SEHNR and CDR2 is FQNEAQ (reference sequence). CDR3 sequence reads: CASSLGEGWGTEAFF. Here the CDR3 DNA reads TGTGCCAGCAGCTTGGGCGAAGGGTGGGGCACTGAAGCTTTCTTT.

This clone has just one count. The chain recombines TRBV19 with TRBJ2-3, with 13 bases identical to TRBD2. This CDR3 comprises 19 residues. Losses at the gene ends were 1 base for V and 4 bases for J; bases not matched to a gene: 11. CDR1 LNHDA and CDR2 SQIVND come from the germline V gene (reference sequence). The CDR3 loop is CASSIAGAWTSGGPDTQYF. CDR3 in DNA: TGTGCCAGTAGTATAGCGGGGGCTTGGACTAGCGGGGGCCCAGATACGCAGTATTTT.